The T cell receptor (beta chain) described here comes from a study of blood T cell repertoires in COVID-19. About the research overall: From T cells, B-cell-depleted T cells, or PBMCs came the material, which was cDNA or gDNA.

The authors' processing: Estimated nucleated cell counts came from reference gene primer amplification. Here immunoSEQ multiplex PCR was the method, and the copy in TCRdb shows in-frame clones only, minus some. Clone size and V and J calls were adopted from that table, with D and trimming inferred from the DNA. In the table there are around 310,000 clones, over 70% of which are singletons. Germline V gives CDR1 SEHNR, CDR2 FQNEAQ (reference sequence). This CDR3 region has 14 residues. V was clipped by 4 bases and J by 1 base, with 11 bases between them. Concerning this clone: Other DNA sequences from this sample encode an identical CDR3 as well.

Across under 25 US areas, participants ranged in age from about 18 to 100 years. J is TRBJ2-7 and V is TRBV7-9; D is ambiguous. This TCR was sampled from a man in his thirties or forties who had recovered from COVID-19. The sequenced sample was PBMCs or T cells enriched from blood (not recorded which). The CDR3 nucleotides are TGTGCCAGCAGCTCCCCCTCGGGTTCCTACGAGCAGTACTTC. It is translated as CASSSPSGSYEQYF.